Shown below are 6 T cell receptor beta chains from a single sample sequenced in a study of CD8 T cells in ankylosing spondylitis. TCRdb analysed the 5' RACE reads with MiXCR anew, one entry per CDR3 protein. The repertoire includes about 88,000 distinct CDR3 sequences, roughly 27% of them detected once, and roughly 60% sits in the top ten. Sequencing was carried out using blood, either unsorted or a sorted T cell fraction (not recorded which). These receptors were obtained from a male donor with ankylosing spondylitis or in good health (not recorded which).

The chain joins TRBV20-1 to TRBJ2-7; D gene unclear. CDR3 size: 12 residues. Germline V CDR1 and CDR2: DFQATT, SNEGSKA (reference sequence). V gave up 3 bases and J gave up 4 bases, with 10 bases separating them. The CDR3 spells CSARDAEYEQYF. The CDR3 coding sequence is TGCAGTGCTAGGGACGCAGAATACGAGCAGTACTTC.

In this sample, this clonotype turned up many times. The chain joins TRBV5-1 to TRBJ1-5; D ambiguous. The V end lost 2 bases, the J end lost 5 bases, and 8 bases lay between the germline ends. Germline lookup yields CDR1 SGHRS and CDR2 YFSETQ. This CDR3 is 13 amino acids long. The CDR3 DNA reads TGCGCCAGCAGCTTCACTGCGGATCAGCCCCAGCATTTT. This gives the protein CASSFTADQPQHF.

CDR3 in DNA: TGCGCCAGCAGTCACGCGCGGGAGGGCCGGGACACCGGGGAGCTGTTTTTT. Amino acids: CASSHAREGRDTGELFF. This rearrangement joins TRBV5-1 to TRBJ2-2; 9 bases are a match to TRBD2. The CDR3 covers 17 residues. J lost 3 bases, V lost 5 bases, and 11 bases had no gene match. The germline CDR1 and CDR2 sequences are SGHRS and YFSETQ.

The J gene is TRBJ2-3, the V gene TRBV7-9, with D possibly being TRBD1 (5 bases). Trimming pared 3 bases from V and 0 bases from J, leaving 13 bases between. Germline-derived CDR1 and CDR2 are SEHNR and FQNEAQ (reference sequence). The CDR3 runs to 16 residues. The CDR3 DNA follows: TGTGCCAGCAGCTTCAGTCAGGGCAGGAGCACAGATACGCAGTATTTT. Amino acid sequence: CASSFSQGRSTDTQYF.

The gene calls are TRBV12-3 or TRBV12-4 and TRBJ1-5, with 9 bases identical to TRBD1. Losses at the gene ends were 6 bases for V and 5 bases for J; bases not matched to a gene: 11. The CDR3 has 16 amino acids. This chain's CDR3 is CASSPGTGSVDQPQHF. CDR3 in DNA: TGTGCCAGCAGCCCCGGGACAGGGTCGGTCGATCAGCCCCAGCATTTT.

This sequence joins TRBV9 and TRBJ2-1; D possibly corresponds to TRBD2 (6 bases). The CDR3 extends over 12 amino acids. Trimming left V 5 bases short and J 5 bases short, with 8 bases between. CDR1 and CDR2 from the germline V gene are SGDLS and YYNGEE. CDR3 in DNA: TGTGCCAGCAGGGGACTCGACAATGAGCAGTTCTTC. Protein sequence: CASRGLDNEQFF.